The 22 T cell receptor beta chains below were found in one sample sequenced in a study of blood T cell repertoires in COVID-19. Assay: immunoSEQ multiplex PCR; the TCRdb copy retains only in-frame clones and omits some. The sample has approximately 75,000 clones; approximately 82% are singletons. Source material: peripheral blood. The receptors shown here come from a human donor in a cohort sampled during active COVID-19.

J is TRBJ1-3 and V is TRBV11-2, with a tentative D call TRBD1 (6 bases). V lost 8 bases and J 0 bases, leaving 11 bases between the germline ends. In germline, CDR1 is SGHAT, CDR2 FQNNGV. The CDR3 consists of 14 residues. The CDR3 region is CASGDTHSGNTIYF. In DNA, the CDR3 is TGTGCCAGCGGGGACACCCACTCTGGAAACACCATATATTTT.

The chain has TRBV2 and TRBJ2-1, with 7 bases lining up with TRBD2. V shed 7 bases and J 8 bases; nucleotides not matched to a gene: 11. The germline V gene encodes CDR1 SNHLY and CDR2 FYNNEI. CDR3 length: 14 residues. CDR3 DNA sequence: TGTGCCAGCACCCGCGGCGGGAGCTGGGATGAGCAGTTCTTC. It is translated as CASTRGGSWDEQFF.

The chain links TRBV24-1 to TRBJ1-1; D perhaps matches TRBD1 (5 bases). Trimming cost V 8 bases and J 6 bases, with 6 bases left between them. The germline gives CDR1 KGHDR, CDR2 SFDVKD. This CDR3 is built from 10 residues. The CDR3 is CATTGPEAFF. The CDR3 coding sequence is TGTGCCACCACAGGGCCTGAAGCTTTCTTT.

The rearrangement uses TRBV6-5 and TRBJ2-3; tentatively, D is TRBD1 (6 bases). The CDR3 extends over 12 amino acids. The V gene's germline CDR1 is MNHEY and CDR2 SVGAGI. V lost 7 bases and J 6 bases, leaving 11 bases between the germline ends. Here the CDR3 DNA reads TGTGCCAGCACTTGGGGGCGGGATACGCAGTATTTT. Encoded protein: CASTWGRDTQYF.

This chain connects TRBV9 to TRBJ2-3; D is unclear. V was shortened by 3 bases and J by 0 bases, with 8 bases between the two germline ends. This CDR3 contains 14 residues. Germline V CDR1 and CDR2: SGDLS, YYNGEE. The CDR3, as DNA: TGTGCCAGCAGCGCACTTTTTAGCACAGATACGCAGTATTTT. Its protein is CASSALFSTDTQYF.

The chain couples TRBV3-1 (or the pseudogene TRBV3-2) to TRBJ1-1; TRBD1 matches at 11 bases. In germline, CDR1 is LGHDT, CDR2 YNNKEL (reference sequence). With 5 bases clipped from V and 9 bases from J, the junction kept 8 bases outside the gene matches. CDR3 length: 14 residues. CDR3 residues: CASSSLGTGGQAFF. The CDR3 DNA follows: TGTGCCAGCAGCTCGTTGGGGACAGGGGGTCAAGCTTTCTTT.

V and J are TRBV14 and TRBJ2-7; possible D gene TRBD1, 6 bases. The CDR3 runs to 17 residues. CDR1 is SGHDN, CDR2 FVKESK, per germline. V was cut by 1 base and J by 1 base, with 17 bases left in between. The CDR3 sequence is CASSQVQGHSRSYEQYF. The CDR3 DNA follows: TGTGCCAGCAGCCAAGTCCAGGGGCACTCGCGTTCCTACGAGCAGTACTTC.

The CDR3 sequence: CASSPGTGRNEQYF. CDR3 nucleotide sequence: TGTGCCAGCAGCCCGGGGACAGGGCGGAACGAGCAGTACTTC. V and J are TRBV5-5 and TRBJ2-7, with 9 positions matching TRBD1. The V gene's germline CDR1 is SGHKS and CDR2 YYEKEE (reference sequence). This CDR3 is built from 14 residues. J was trimmed by 5 bases and V by 4 bases; bases with no gene match: 7.

The chain uses TRBV10-3 and TRBJ2-7, with 7 bases lining up with TRBD1. Germline CDR1 reads ENHRY; CDR2 reads SYGVKD. J was trimmed by 9 bases and V by 0 bases; bases with no gene match: 8. The CDR3 is 14 residues long. The CDR3 region is CAISESGQGGPQYF. Here the CDR3 DNA reads TGTGCCATCAGTGAGTCGGGTCAAGGGGGCCCGCAGTACTTC.

The chain links TRBV4-2 to TRBJ1-2; D is unresolved. This CDR3 comprises 17 residues. Germline CDR1 LGHNA, CDR2 YNFKEQ. Trimming shortened V by 0 bases and J by 1 base, and 15 bases separated the two germline ends. CDR3 DNA: TGTGCCAGCAGCCAAGATAATTCCCCGGTATTTAACTATGGCTACACCTTC. It codes for CASSQDNSPVFNYGYTF.

The genes are TRBV11-3 and TRBJ2-2; the D gene is possibly TRBD2 (5 bases). Germline CDR1 SGHNT, CDR2 YENEEA. The CDR3 is made up of 15 amino acids. V shed 5 bases and J shed 4 bases, with 14 bases lying between them. As DNA, the CDR3 is TGTGCCAGCAGCCCCGATGGGAGTGGCACCGGGGAGCTGTTTTTT. It is translated as CASSPDGSGTGELFF.

The chain has TRBV5-6 and TRBJ2-2, with D perhaps matching TRBD1 (5 bases). The germline gives CDR1 SGHDT, CDR2 YYEEEE. Trimming cost V 0 bases and J 4 bases, with 10 bases left between them. The CDR3 loop spans 15 amino acids. The CDR3, as DNA: TGTGCCAGCAGCTTGGTGGGGCAGCTCACCGGGGAGCTGTTTTTT. Its protein is CASSLVGQLTGELFF.

The rearrangement joins TRBV9 to TRBJ1-3; D uncertain. CDR1 is SGDLS, CDR2 YYNGEE, per germline. The germline V and J ends were trimmed by 3 bases and 2 bases, with 15 bases remaining between them. The CDR3 length is 16 residues. The chain's CDR3 is CASSAFGVGAGNTIYF. The CDR3 nucleotides read TGTGCCAGCAGCGCTTTTGGGGTGGGAGCTGGAAACACCATATATTTT.

In its sample, this clone was seen once. The chain uses TRBV6-5 and TRBJ2-7, with a tentative D call TRBD1 (6 bases). The V and J ends lost 6 bases and 6 bases respectively, with 15 bases between them. This CDR3 contains 13 residues. The germline CDR1 and CDR2 sequences are MNHEY and SVGAGI. CDR3 region: CASRRGQIGEQYF. The CDR3 region has the DNA TGTGCCAGCAGGCGCGGACAGATCGGCGAGCAGTACTTC.

Only one count was recorded for this clone. The V gene is TRBV2, the J gene TRBJ2-3; 10 bases fit TRBD2. Germline loops: CDR1 SNHLY, CDR2 FYNNEI. The length of the CDR3 is 16 residues. V trimming: 6 bases; J trimming: 8 bases; junction bases outside the gene matches: 14. CDR3 bases: TGTGCCAGCAGGCTAGCGGGGGCCCCGGGGGATGGTACGCAGTATTTT. Translated, it gives CASRLAGAPGDGTQYF. Looking up the rest from reference TRBV2 and TRBJ2-3 gives the full variable domain: EPEVTQTPSHQVTQMGQEVILRCVPISNHLYFYWYRQILGQKVEFLVSFYNNEISEKSEIFDDQFSVERPDGSNFTLKIRSTKLEDSAMYFCASRLAGAPGDGTQYFGPGTRLTVL.

The J gene is TRBJ2-5, the V gene TRBV4-1; 10 bases are a match to TRBD2. The CDR3 loop spans 15 amino acids. In germline, CDR1 is MGHRA, CDR2 YSYEKL. V was clipped by 0 bases and J by 8 bases; unmatched bases: 6. DNA for the CDR3: TGCGCCAGCAGCCAAGATAGCGGGGGGTCGGTCACCCAGTACTTC. Translated: CASSQDSGGSVTQYF.

The rearrangement links TRBV4-2 to TRBJ2-5, with D maybe TRBD1 (6 bases). The length of the CDR3 is 15 residues. Deletions cut 1 base from V and 5 bases from J, with 14 bases between. Germline CDR1 and CDR2: LGHNA and YNFKEQ. The CDR3 coding sequence is TGTGCCAGCAGCCAAGTTACAGGGAAAGGGGAGACCCAGTACTTC. This codes for CASSQVTGKGETQYF.

The chain has TRBV3-1 (or the pseudogene TRBV3-2) and TRBJ2-5; the match to TRBD2 covers 9 bases. The CDR3 extends over 14 amino acids. The V and J ends lost 4 bases and 5 bases, in that order; junction bases with no gene match: 5. In germline, CDR1 is LGHDT, CDR2 YNNKEL (reference sequence). The CDR3 here is CASSPSSGVETQYF. The CDR3 bases are TGTGCCAGCAGCCCCTCTAGCGGGGTTGAGACCCAGTACTTC.

This chain connects TRBV6-6 to TRBJ1-2; D ambiguous. Germline values: CDR1 MNHNY, CDR2 SVGAGI (reference sequence). Trimming shortened V by 6 bases and J by 6 bases, and 11 bases separated the two germline ends. The length of the CDR3 is 12 residues. The CDR3 DNA sequence: TGTGCCAGCAGCATAAGTTCGGATGGCTACACCTTC. Its protein product is CASSISSDGYTF.

The V and J genes are TRBV2 and TRBJ1-1; no reliable D call. CDR3 length equals 14 residues. Germline CDR1 reads SNHLY; CDR2 reads FYNNEI. V was shortened by 1 base and J by 0 bases, with 6 bases between the two germline ends. The CDR3 bases are TGTGCCAGCAGTGAAGGCGTCCTGAACACTGAAGCTTTCTTT. Translating it yields CASSEGVLNTEAFF.

This clone has a single count. CDR3 loop: CASSQSPGPGNTIYF. In nucleotides, the CDR3 is TGCGCCAGCAGCCAATCCCCAGGGCCCGGAAACACCATATATTTT. This sequence joins TRBV4-3 and TRBJ1-3, with TRBD1 as a possible D gene (5 bases). The CDR3 runs 15 residues. Between the trimmed V and J ends, which lost 2 bases and 4 bases, there was a span of 12 bases. Germline V gene data show CDR1 as LGHNA and CDR2 as YSLEER.

V is TRBV7-6 and J is TRBJ1-3; tentatively, D is TRBD1 (5 bases). Trimming removed 5 bases at V and 2 bases at J, with 7 bases between. Germline V gene lookup returns CDR1 SGHVS and CDR2 FNYEAQ. This CDR3 contains 13 residues. For the CDR3, the DNA is TGTGCCAGCAGCCGGACAACTGGAAACACCATATATTTT. Amino acid sequence: CASSRTTGNTIYF.